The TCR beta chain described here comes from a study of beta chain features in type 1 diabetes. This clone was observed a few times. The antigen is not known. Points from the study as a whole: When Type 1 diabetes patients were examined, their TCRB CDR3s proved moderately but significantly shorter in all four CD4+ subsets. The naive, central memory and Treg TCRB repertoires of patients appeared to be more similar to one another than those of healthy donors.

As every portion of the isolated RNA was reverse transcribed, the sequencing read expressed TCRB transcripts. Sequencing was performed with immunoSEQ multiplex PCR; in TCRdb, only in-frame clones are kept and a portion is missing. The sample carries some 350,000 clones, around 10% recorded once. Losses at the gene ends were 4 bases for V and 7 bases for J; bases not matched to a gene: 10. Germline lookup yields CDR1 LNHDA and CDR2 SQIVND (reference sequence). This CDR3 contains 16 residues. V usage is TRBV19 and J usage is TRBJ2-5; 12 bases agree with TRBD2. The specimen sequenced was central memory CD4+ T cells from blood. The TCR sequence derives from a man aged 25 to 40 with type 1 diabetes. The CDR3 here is CASSTPLTSGRMTQYF. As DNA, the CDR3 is TGTGCCAGTAGTACTCCCCTAACTAGCGGGAGGATGACCCAGTACTTC.